This is a list of T cell receptor beta chains from one sample in a study of Tregs in tolerant kidney transplant recipients. The protocol was immunoSEQ multiplex PCR, while the TCRdb copy is restricted to in-frame clones and leaves out a portion. This repertoire shows approximately 66,000 clones, approximately 83% found once; its top ten account for 2.1%. The material was Tregs from blood, obtained before the transplant. The receptors here all came from a human donor who received a combined kidney and bone marrow transplant. CDR3s include the opening cysteine and the closing phenylalanine or tryptophan. The D gene is left open where the match is weak. The size entry is marked missing in some rows and otherwise reads once, few, many or a size class.

d_call,v_call,j_call,clone_size,cdr3_aa,cdr3_nt
-,TRBV4-2,TRBJ1-2,-,CASSQDRVSYGYTF,TGTGCCAGCAGCCAAGATCGGGTCTCCTATGGCTACACCTTC
-,TRBV7-2,TRBJ1-2,-,CASSLASLKAGYTF,TGTGCCAGCAGCTTAGCCAGCCTGAAGGCAGGCTACACCTTC
TRBD2,TRBV7-9,TRBJ2-2,-,CATTSGANTGELFF,TGTGCCACCACTAGCGGAGCGAACACCGGGGAGCTGTTTTTT
-,TRBV10-3,TRBJ2-2,-,CAISELRTKDTGELFF,TGTGCCATCAGTGAGTTGAGGACTAAGGACACCGGGGAGCTGTTTTTT
TRBD1,TRBV10-2,TRBJ1-6,-,CASGTGFNSPLHF,TGCGCCAGCGGGACAGGATTTAATTCACCCCTCCACTTT
-,TRBV14,TRBJ2-7,once,CASSHEGYEQYF,TGTGCCAGCAGCCATGAAGGCTACGAGCAGTACTTC
-,TRBV6-5,TRBJ2-7,-,CASSYSGVTVEQYF,TGTGCCAGCAGTTACTCGGGGGTGACAGTGGAGCAGTACTTC
-,TRBV5-4,TRBJ2-7,-,CASSVTATYEQYF,TGTGCCAGCAGCGTAACAGCCACGTACGAGCAGTACTTC
-,TRBV14,TRBJ2-3,-,CASSLRGLSSTDTQYF,TGTGCCAGCAGCCTGCGAGGACTGTCTAGCACAGATACGCAGTATTTT
TRBD2,TRBV29-1,TRBJ2-3,-,CSVEPWLAGGTDTQYF,TGCAGCGTTGAGCCTTGGCTAGCGGGGGGAACAGATACGCAGTATTTT
TRBD2,TRBV4-1,TRBJ2-1,once,CASSSGTSGSNEQFF,TGCGCCAGCAGCTCCGGGACTAGCGGGAGCAATGAGCAGTTCTTC
TRBD1,TRBV4-1,TRBJ1-5,-,CASSQGTGDFSNQPQHF,TGCGCCAGCAGCCAGGGGACAGGGGACTTTAGCAATCAGCCCCAGCATTTT
-,TRBV21-1,TRBJ2-7,-,CASSPGRGGSSYEQYF,TGTGCCAGCAGCCCAGGGCGGGGCGGGAGCTCCTACGAGCAGTACTTC
TRBD1,TRBV6-4,TRBJ1-2,-,CASSHDRVYGYTF,TGTGCCAGCAGTCACGACAGGGTCTATGGCTACACCTTC
TRBD1,TRBV6-6,TRBJ2-7,-,CASTGGTGTYEQYF,TGTGCCAGCACGGGTGGGACAGGGACCTACGAGCAGTACTTC
-,TRBV27,TRBJ2-7,-,CASSLRRRAGSYEQYF,TGTGCCAGCAGTTTAAGGCGGCGGGCGGGCTCCTACGAGCAGTACTTC
-,TRBV5-1,TRBJ2-3,-,CASSFTDTQYF,TGCGCCAGCAGCTTCACAGATACGCAGTATTTT
-,TRBV19,TRBJ2-1,-,CASSIGGGPYNEQFF,TGTGCCAGTAGTATCGGGGGAGGCCCCTACAATGAGCAGTTCTTC
TRBD2,TRBV7-2,TRBJ2-7,-,CASNLAGGPYEQYF,TGTGCCAGCAACTTAGCGGGGGGGCCCTACGAGCAGTACTTC
TRBD1,TRBV4-3,TRBJ2-7,few,CASSLDRGRFYEQYF,TGCGCCAGCAGCTTGGACAGGGGAAGGTTCTACGAGCAGTACTTC
-,TRBV5-1,TRBJ2-7,-,CASRFISGGPPLGSYEQYF,TGCGCCAGCAGGTTTATTTCGGGCGGGCCCCCACTCGGCTCCTACGAGCAGTACTTC
-,TRBV5-6,TRBJ2-2,-,CASSRWGAGELFF,TGTGCCAGCAGCCGCTGGGGTGCCGGGGAGCTGTTTTTT
-,TRBV2,TRBJ2-4,-,CASSELVAKNIQYF,TGTGCCAGCAGTGAATTGGTAGCCAAAAACATTCAGTACTTC
TRBD2,TRBV5-4,TRBJ2-1,-,CASSSDRGGTYNEQFF,TGTGCCAGCAGCTCCGATCGCGGGGGGACCTACAATGAGCAGTTCTTC
-,TRBV5-1,TRBJ2-7,-,CASSLGDFSYEQYF,TGCGCCAGCAGCTTGGGGGACTTCTCCTACGAGCAGTACTTC
TRBD1,TRBV5-4,TRBJ2-7,-,CASSPWLGQGPYEQYF,TGTGCCAGCAGCCCTTGGCTGGGACAGGGGCCTTACGAGCAGTACTTC
-,TRBV5-4,TRBJ1-1,-,CASSPGRGGGMGEAFF,TGTGCCAGCAGCCCGGGAAGGGGGGGTGGTATGGGTGAAGCTTTCTTT
-,TRBV5-4,TRBJ2-7,-,CASQALQSSYEQYF,TGTGCCTCCCAAGCCTTACAGAGCTCCTACGAGCAGTACTTC
TRBD1,TRBV5-1,TRBJ1-1,-,CASSLGQGAEAFF,TGCGCCAGCAGCTTGGGACAGGGGGCTGAAGCTTTCTTT
TRBD2,TRBV30,TRBJ2-3,-,CAWSVGGGTDTQYF,TGTGCCTGGAGTGTCGGGGGGGGAACAGATACGCAGTATTTT
-,TRBV28,TRBJ2-5,-,CASSLTGIGKETQYF,TGTGCCAGCAGCCTAACCGGGATCGGAAAAGAGACCCAGTACTTC
-,TRBV5-1,TRBJ2-7,-,CASSLEGGPPYEQYF,TGCGCCAGCAGCTTGGAAGGGGGTCCTCCCTACGAGCAGTACTTC
TRBD1,TRBV5-1,TRBJ2-5,once,CASSSEGALETQYF,TGCGCCAGCAGCTCTGAGGGGGCTCTGGAGACCCAGTACTTC
TRBD1,TRBV30,TRBJ2-7,-,CAWSGQGDGEQYF,TGTGCCTGGAGCGGACAGGGGGACGGCGAGCAGTACTTC
TRBD2,TRBV6-6,TRBJ2-1,-,CASTPGRGGTNEQFF,TGTGCCAGCACCCCGGGGCGGGGGGGGACGAATGAGCAGTTCTTC
TRBD1,TRBV6-5,TRBJ1-1,-,CASSGDREIEAFF,TGTGCCAGCAGTGGGGACAGGGAAATTGAAGCTTTCTTT
-,TRBV5-8,TRBJ2-2,-,CASSFLENTGELFF,TGTGCCAGCAGCTTTTTAGAGAACACCGGGGAGCTGTTTTTT
-,TRBV30,TRBJ1-5,-,CAWRVRQSNQPQHF,TGTGCCTGGAGGGTAAGACAAAGCAATCAGCCCCAGCATTTT
-,TRBV12-5,TRBJ1-5,-,CASGANSVVPQPQHF,TGTGCTAGTGGTGCCAACTCCGTCGTCCCTCAGCCCCAGCATTTT
TRBD1,TRBV10-3,TRBJ1-2,-,CAISATRDRDGYTF,TGTGCCATCAGTGCGACCCGGGACAGGGATGGCTACACCTTC
TRBD2,TRBV7-2,TRBJ2-3,-,CASSSAERGPADTQYF,TGTGCCAGCAGCTCTGCCGAGCGGGGGCCCGCAGATACGCAGTATTTT
-,TRBV4-2,TRBJ1-2,-,CASSRRGSLNYGYTF,TGTGCCAGCAGCCGGAGGGGCAGTTTAAACTATGGCTACACCTTC
-,TRBV9,TRBJ2-1,-,CASSVAIGAVYNEQFF,TGTGCCAGCAGCGTTGCTATAGGGGCGGTCTACAATGAGCAGTTCTTC
-,TRBV5-4,TRBJ2-7,-,CASSSTGGSYEQYF,TGTGCCAGCAGCTCCACTGGGGGCTCCTACGAGCAGTACTTC
-,TRBV10-2,TRBJ2-5,-,CASNPRGRNQETQYF,TGCGCCAGCAACCCCAGGGGACGAAACCAAGAGACCCAGTACTTC
-,TRBV27,TRBJ2-6,-,CASSLIRPVGANVLTF,TGTGCCAGCAGCCTCATTCGTCCAGTTGGGGCCAACGTCCTGACTTTC
TRBD1,TRBV27,TRBJ1-3,-,CASSLTGFSGNTIYF,TGTGCCAGCAGTTTGACAGGGTTCTCTGGAAACACCATATATTTT
TRBD1,TRBV13,TRBJ1-6,-,CASSRGTGVMGNSPLHF,TGTGCCAGCAGCCGGGGGACAGGGGTCATGGGGAATTCACCCCTCCACTTT
-,TRBV7-9,TRBJ2-7,-,CASSLGVTGEQYF,TGTGCCAGCAGCTTAGGAGTCACGGGCGAGCAGTACTTC
-,TRBV6-5,TRBJ1-1,-,CASSSRGVNTEAFF,TGTGCCAGCAGCTCTAGGGGGGTGAACACTGAAGCTTTCTTT
TRBD1,TRBV7-2,TRBJ1-2,-,CASSSTTGRHGYTF,TGTGCCAGCAGCTCAACGACAGGGCGGCATGGCTACACCTTC
TRBD1,TRBV7-9,TRBJ1-1,-,CASSLANRGHGEAFF,TGTGCCAGCAGCTTAGCAAACAGGGGGCATGGTGAAGCTTTCTTT
TRBD2,TRBV5-6,TRBJ2-5,-,CASSFPPGRGGRETQYF,TGTGCCAGCAGCTTCCCCCCGGGCCGGGGGGGGCGGGAGACCCAGTACTTC
-,TRBV6-6,TRBJ1-5,-,CASSYANQPQHF,TGTGCCAGCAGTTATGCCAATCAGCCCCAGCATTTT
-,TRBV6-6,TRBJ2-7,few,CASQRTGEQYF,TGTGCCAGCCAACGCACTGGAGAGCAGTACTTC
-,TRBV19,TRBJ1-1,-,CASSILGDGITEAFF,TGTGCCAGTAGTATTTTGGGGGACGGCATAACTGAAGCTTTCTTT
TRBD1,TRBV5-1,TRBJ2-7,-,CASRRWGTGAYEQYF,TGCGCCAGCAGGCGGTGGGGGACAGGGGCCTACGAGCAGTACTTC
-,TRBV7-2,TRBJ2-7,-,CASSFGEDEQYF,TGTGCCAGCAGCTTTGGGGAGGACGAGCAGTACTTC